This T cell receptor (beta chain) was captured in a study of CD8+CD57+ T cells in acquired aplastic anemia. This clonotype was seen ten or more times. Selection for sequencing was limited to patients who had shown CD8+CD57+ cell expansion by flow cytometry. The CDR3 is 11 residues long. The V gene lost 10 bases and the J gene lost 1 base, with 7 bases spanning the gap. The germline CDR1 and CDR2 sequences are LNHDA and SQIVND (reference sequence). Genomic DNA, serving as template, underwent TCR beta VDJ and CDR3 profiling. Using its own MiXCR run on the reads, TCRdb lists one record per CDR3 protein. The table records hundreds of thousands of distinct CDR3 sequences, approximately 33% of them present only once.

Sequenced material: sorted CD4+, CD8+, or CD8+CD57+ T cells (not recorded which) from PBMCs. This clonotype was sampled from a human donor with aplastic anemia. The V call is TRBV19, the J call TRBJ1-1, with D uncertain. CDR3 sequence reads: CATGANTEAFF. The CDR3 DNA reads as TGTGCCACTGGTGCGAACACTGAAGCTTTCTTT.